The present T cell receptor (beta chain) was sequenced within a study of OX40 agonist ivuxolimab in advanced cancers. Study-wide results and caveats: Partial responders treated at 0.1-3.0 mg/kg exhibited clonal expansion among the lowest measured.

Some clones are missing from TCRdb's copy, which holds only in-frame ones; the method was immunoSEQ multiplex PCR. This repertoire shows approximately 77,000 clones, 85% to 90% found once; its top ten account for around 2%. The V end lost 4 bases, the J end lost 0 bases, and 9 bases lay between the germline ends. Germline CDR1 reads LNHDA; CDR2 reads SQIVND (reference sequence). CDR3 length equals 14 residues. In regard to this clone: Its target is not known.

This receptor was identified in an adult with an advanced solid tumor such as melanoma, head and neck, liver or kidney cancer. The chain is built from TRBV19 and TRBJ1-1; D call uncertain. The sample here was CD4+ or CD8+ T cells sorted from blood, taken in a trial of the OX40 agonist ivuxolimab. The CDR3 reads CASSTQVLNTEAFF. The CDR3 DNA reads TGTGCCAGTAGTACTCAGGTCCTGAACACTGAAGCTTTCTTT.